This is a list of T cell receptor beta chains from one sample in a study of blood T cell repertoires in COVID-19. The method was immunoSEQ multiplex PCR; TCRdb's version includes in-frame clones alone and lacks a portion of them. Here the sample spans about 120,000 clones, approximately 89% being singletons. Material: peripheral blood. All receptors come from a woman between 65 and 79 years old with COVID-19, enrolled during active disease. The CDR3 runs from the conserved cysteine through the conserved F or W. A D gene is named only where the DNA matches it firmly. Clone sizes are given selectively: once, few, many, or a class where the clone is expanded.

j_call v_call clone_size d_call cdr3_nt cdr3_aa
TRBJ2-7 TRBV19 once - TGTGCCAGTAGCCGATCTATTGGGGCGTCCTACGAGCAGTACTTC CASSRSIGASYEQYF
TRBJ1-6 TRBV11-3 - - TGTGCCAGCAGCTTAGGACAGAATAATTCACCCCTCCACTTT CASSLGQNNSPLHF
TRBJ1-2 TRBV20-1 - - TGCAGTGCTAGGGACAGCTATGGCTACACCTTC CSARDSYGYTF
TRBJ1-2 TRBV29-1 - - TGCAGCGGGGCCGGAGGGGTAAAAGATGGCTACACCTTC CSGAGGVKDGYTF
TRBJ2-7 TRBV6-1 - TRBD1 TGTGCCAGCAGTGAAGGGTGGGGACAGGGACCCTACGAGCAGTACTTC CASSEGWGQGPYEQYF
TRBJ1-1 TRBV2 - - TGTGCCAGCAATCTCGACGACGGGTACTCTGCTGAAGCTTTCTTT CASNLDDGYSAEAFF
TRBJ1-3 TRBV21-1 - - TGTGCCAGCAGCAAAGAGGGGCTGGACACCATATATTTT CASSKEGLDTIYF
TRBJ2-5 TRBV28 - - TGTGCCAGCAGTTTATCGGCCGCGGGGGCTAAAGAGACCCAGTACTTC CASSLSAAGAKETQYF
TRBJ1-1 TRBV11-2 - - TGTGCCAGCAGCTTAGTGCGGGATACTGAAGCTTTCTTT CASSLVRDTEAFF
TRBJ2-5 TRBV4-1 once - TGCGCCAGCAGCCGATACCCCTTGGGCAGTCAAGAGACCCAGTACTTC CASSRYPLGSQETQYF
TRBJ2-3 TRBV5-1 - - TGCGCCAGCAGCTTGGGAGGTTATACTAGCACAGATACGCAGTATTTT CASSLGGYTSTDTQYF
TRBJ2-3 TRBV18 - - TGTGCCAGCTCACCACCCCCCCGTGGCCCTGGTGGTGGAGATACGCAGTATTTT CASSPPPRGPGGGDTQYF
TRBJ1-3 TRBV30 - - TGTGCCTGGAGCAGGAGGAGAAACACCATATATTTT CAWSRRRNTIYF
TRBJ1-1 TRBV20-1 once - TGCAGTGCTGATACAGGAATTGAAGCTTTCTTT CSADTGIEAFF
TRBJ1-2 TRBV5-6 once - TGTGCCAGCAGCTTAAACAGGAACTATGGCTACACCTTC CASSLNRNYGYTF
TRBJ2-1 TRBV6-4 once TRBD1 TGTGCCAGCAGTGTCGACAGGGGTCACTACAATGAGCAGTTCTTC CASSVDRGHYNEQFF
TRBJ1-5 TRBV6-5 - - TGTGCCAGCAGTACACAGGGCGGGCAGCCCCAGCATTTT CASSTQGGQPQHF
TRBJ2-7 TRBV19 - TRBD1 TGTGCCAGTAGTGCCTTTCCGACAGGGGGCTACGAGCAGTACTTC CASSAFPTGGYEQYF
TRBJ2-1 TRBV7-2 - - TGTGCCAGCAGCCCCTGGGCTCAGGGAACCAACAATGAGCAGTTCTTC CASSPWAQGTNNEQFF
TRBJ1-1 TRBV7-2 - - TGTGCCAGCAGCTTAGACTTCATGAACACTGAAGCTTTCTTT CASSLDFMNTEAFF
TRBJ2-5 TRBV5-1 - - TGCGCCAGCAGCTATGACAGGCCTAAAGAGACCCAGTACTTC CASSYDRPKETQYF
TRBJ1-1 TRBV27 - TRBD1 TGTGCCAGCACCCTGACAGGGCGGGCGACTGAAGCTTTCTTT CASTLTGRATEAFF
TRBJ1-2 TRBV27 - - TGTGCCAGCAGTTTACAGGGAATTAGCTACACCTTC CASSLQGISYTF
TRBJ2-1 TRBV9 once - TGTGCCAGCAGCGCTATCGGGACTTACAATGAGCAGTTCTTC CASSAIGTYNEQFF
TRBJ1-3 TRBV6-5 - - TGTGCCAGCAGTCCGGTTGCGGGCTCTGGAAACACCATATATTTT CASSPVAGSGNTIYF
TRBJ2-7 TRBV2 many TRBD2 TGTGCCAGCACTCTCTTGCGGGGGGGGATGTCCTACGAGCAGTACTTC CASTLLRGGMSYEQYF
TRBJ2-3 TRBV4-1 once - TGCGCCAGCAGCCAACGGCCGGGAGATCTGTATTTT CASSQRPGDLYF
TRBJ2-7 TRBV19 - TRBD1 TGTGCCAGTAGACGTCGGACAGGGGACTCCTACGAGCAGTACTTC CASRRRTGDSYEQYF
TRBJ2-5 TRBV20-1 - - TGCAGTGCTAGAGATCAGAAGACCCAGTACTTC CSARDQKTQYF
TRBJ2-3 TRBV3-1/TRBV3-2 - TRBD2 TGTGCCAGCAGCCAAGTAGGCGGGGGTGCCACAGATACGCAGTATTTT CASSQVGGGATDTQYF
TRBJ2-1 TRBV19 - - TGTGCCAGTAGTATAGGGGGGGAACAGTTCTTC CASSIGGEQFF
TRBJ1-2 TRBV5-5 - - TGTGCCAGCAGCTTGGCAGCTCGGGGGAAGAACTATGGCTACACCTTC CASSLAARGKNYGYTF
TRBJ2-5 TRBV7-9 once TRBD2 TGTGCCAGCAGCTTAGAGGGACTAGCGGGTCCACAAGAGACCCAGTACTTC CASSLEGLAGPQETQYF
TRBJ2-7 TRBV24-1 - TRBD1 TGTGCCACCAGTGAACCGGGACAGGGAGGCTACGAGCAGTACTTC CATSEPGQGGYEQYF
TRBJ1-2 TRBV5-5 once - TGTGCCAGCAGCTTGACAGGTGGAGGCTACACCTTC CASSLTGGGYTF
TRBJ1-2 TRBV5-1 once - TGCGCCAGCAGCTTGGGGATCGGGGGTCATGGCTACACCTTC CASSLGIGGHGYTF
TRBJ1-6 TRBV2 - TRBD1 TGTGCCAGCAGTCCACAGGGGGCGGATTCACCCCTCCACTTT CASSPQGADSPLHF
TRBJ2-7 TRBV2 - - TGTGCCAGCAGGGGACACTCGAACCCCTACGAGCAGTACTTC CASRGHSNPYEQYF
TRBJ1-2 TRBV6-4 - TRBD1 TGTGCCAGCAGTGCCGGGACAGGGGCTCATGGGGACTATGGCTACACCTTC CASSAGTGAHGDYGYTF
TRBJ1-1 TRBV3-1/TRBV3-2 - - TGTGCCAGCAGCCAAGGGAGAAGGGGCACTGAAGCTTTCTTT CASSQGRRGTEAFF
TRBJ2-3 TRBV27 - TRBD2 TGTGCCAGCAGTCTCTTAGCGGGGGGGCCGACAGATACGCAGTATTTT CASSLLAGGPTDTQYF